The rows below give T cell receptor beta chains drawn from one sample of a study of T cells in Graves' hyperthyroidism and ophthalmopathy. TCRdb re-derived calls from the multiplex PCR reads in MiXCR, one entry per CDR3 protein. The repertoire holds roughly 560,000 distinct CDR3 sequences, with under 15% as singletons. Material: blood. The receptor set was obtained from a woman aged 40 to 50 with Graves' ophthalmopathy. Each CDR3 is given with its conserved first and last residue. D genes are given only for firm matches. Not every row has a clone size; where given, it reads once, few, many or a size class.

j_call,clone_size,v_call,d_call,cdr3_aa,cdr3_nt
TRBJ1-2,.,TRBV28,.,CASSFGRRRGYGYTF,TGTGCCAGCAGTTTCGGGCGGCGTAGAGGCTATGGCTACACCTTC
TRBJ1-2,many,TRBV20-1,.,CSTGGRSDGYTF,TGCAGCACCGGGGGACGTTCAGATGGCTACACCTTC
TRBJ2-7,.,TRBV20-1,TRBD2,CSGTSGTSYEQYF,TGCAGTGGGACTAGCGGGACCTCCTACGAGCAGTACTTC
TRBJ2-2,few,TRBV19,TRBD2,CASSIYSGRSNTGELFF,TGTGCCAGTAGTATTTATAGCGGGAGGTCGAACACCGGGGAGCTGTTTTTT
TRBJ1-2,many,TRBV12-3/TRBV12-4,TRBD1,CASSLRGRDYGYTF,TGTGCCAGCAGTTTAAGGGGGCGCGACTATGGCTACACCTTC
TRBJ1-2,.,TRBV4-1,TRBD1,CASSQAITSGGAGYGYTF,TGCGCCAGCAGCCAAGCAATAACGTCAGGGGGCGCCGGCTATGGCTACACCTTC
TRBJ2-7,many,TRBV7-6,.,CASSLGGDGEQYF,TGTGCCAGCAGCTTAGGGGGGGACGGCGAGCAGTACTTC
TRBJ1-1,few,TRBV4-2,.,CASSQDTLLGEAFF,TGTGCCAGCAGCCAAGATACACTGCTAGGTGAAGCTTTCTTT
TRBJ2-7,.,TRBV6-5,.,CASSYSGPNSYEQYF,TGTGCCAGCAGTTATTCCGGGCCCAACTCCTACGAGCAGTACTTC
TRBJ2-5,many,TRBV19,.,CASSGQIQETQYF,TGTGCCAGTTCAGGACAGATACAAGAGACCCAGTACTTC
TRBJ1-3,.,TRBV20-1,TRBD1,CSARLQGSGNTIYF,TGCAGTGCTAGGCTACAGGGGTCTGGAAACACCATATATTTT
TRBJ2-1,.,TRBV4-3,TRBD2,CASSPRGAEPYNEQFF,TGCGCCAGCAGCCCGCGGGGGGCGGAACCTTACAATGAGCAGTTCTTC
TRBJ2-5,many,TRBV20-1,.,CSARDTGSETQYF,TGCAGTGCTAGAGATACAGGGTCGGAGACCCAGTACTTC
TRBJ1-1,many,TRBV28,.,CASRTTDEAFF,TGTGCCAGCCGTACAACGGACGAAGCTTTCTTT
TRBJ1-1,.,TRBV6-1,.,CASSQGHLIEAFF,TGTGCCAGCAGCCAGGGACATTTAATTGAAGCTTTCTTT
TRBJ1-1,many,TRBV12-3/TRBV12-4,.,CASSVANTEAFF,TGTGCCAGCTCGGTGGCGAACACTGAAGCTTTCTTT
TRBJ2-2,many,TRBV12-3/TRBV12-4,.,CASSPGLPTGELFF,TGTGCCAGCAGTCCGGGACTTCCCACCGGGGAGCTGTTTTTT
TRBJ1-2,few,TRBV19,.,CASSIWGLIDGYTF,TGTGCCAGTAGTATCTGGGGACTAATCGATGGCTACACCTTC
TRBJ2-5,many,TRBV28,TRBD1,CASRTDRGETQYF,TGTGCCAGCAGGACGGACAGGGGAGAGACCCAGTACTTC
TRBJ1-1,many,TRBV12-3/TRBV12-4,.,CASSPGWGEAFF,TGTGCCAGCAGCCCAGGGTGGGGGGAAGCTTTCTTT
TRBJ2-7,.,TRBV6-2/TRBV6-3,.,CASSYRLGGAGHEQYF,TGTGCCAGCAGTTACCGGCTTGGCGGGGCAGGCCACGAGCAGTACTTC
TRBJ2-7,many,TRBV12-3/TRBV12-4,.,CASSLARVRAEYEQYF,TGTGCCAGCAGTTTAGCACGGGTACGGGCCGAGTACGAGCAGTACTTC
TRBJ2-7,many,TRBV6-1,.,CASSEWLTSNYEQYF,TGTGCCAGCAGTGAATGGCTGACTAGTAACTACGAGCAGTACTTC
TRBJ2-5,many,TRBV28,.,CASNAGSQETQYF,TGTGCCTCCAACGCGGGATCCCAAGAGACCCAGTACTTC
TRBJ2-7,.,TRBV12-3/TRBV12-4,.,CASSYGQGTHLVEQYF,TGTGCCAGCAGTTACGGGCAGGGTACCCACTTGGTCGAGCAGTACTTC
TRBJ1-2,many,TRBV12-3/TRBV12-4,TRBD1,CASTMTGAGGYTF,TGTGCCAGCACGATGACAGGGGCGGGGGGCTACACCTTC
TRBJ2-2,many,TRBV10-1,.,CASKRDSNTGELFF,TGCGCCAGCAAAAGGGACTCGAACACCGGGGAGCTGTTTTTT
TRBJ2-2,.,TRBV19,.,CASSNTGTLFF,TGTGCCAGTAGTAATACAGGGACGCTGTTTTTT
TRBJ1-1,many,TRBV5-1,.,CASSSGTPNTEAFF,TGTGCCAGCAGTAGCGGGACACCGAACACTGAAGCTTTCTTT
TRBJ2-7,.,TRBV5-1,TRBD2,CASSWTTSPGEQYF,TGCGCCAGCAGCTGGACGACTAGCCCGGGAGAGCAGTACTTC
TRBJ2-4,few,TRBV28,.,CASSLSPREPKNIQYF,TGTGCCAGCAGTTTAAGCCCCCGGGAGCCTAAAAACATTCAGTACTTC
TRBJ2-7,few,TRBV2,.,CASTLDWGSRGEQYF,TGTGCCAGCACTCTAGACTGGGGGTCACGGGGCGAGCAGTACTTC
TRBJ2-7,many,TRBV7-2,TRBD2,CASSLAPSGRAYEQYF,TGTGCCAGCAGCTTAGCTCCTAGCGGGAGGGCCTACGAGCAGTACTTC
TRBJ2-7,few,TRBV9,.,CASSVAERGEQYF,TGTGCCAGCAGCGTAGCAGAAAGGGGAGAGCAGTACTTC
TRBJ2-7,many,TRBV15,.,CATSRDRGSTYEQYF,TGTGCCACCAGCAGAGATCGTGGCAGCACATACGAGCAGTACTTC
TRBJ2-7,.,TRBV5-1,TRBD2,CASSLGGLAGGGQYF,TGCGCCAGCAGCTTGGGTGGACTAGCGGGAGGAGGGCAGTACTTC
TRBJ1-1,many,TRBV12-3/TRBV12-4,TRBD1,CASSPGTGALNTEAFF,TGTGCCAGCAGTCCGGGGACAGGGGCACTGAACACTGAAGCTTTCTTT
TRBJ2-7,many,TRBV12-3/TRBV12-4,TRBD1,CASSFGQADEQYF,TGTGCCAGCAGTTTCGGACAGGCTGACGAGCAGTACTTC
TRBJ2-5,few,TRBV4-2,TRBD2,CASSQEGLAGPSTETQYF,TGTGCCAGCAGCCAAGAGGGCCTAGCGGGGCCCTCGACCGAGACCCAGTACTTC
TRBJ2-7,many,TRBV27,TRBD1,CATSGDRGTYEQYF,TGTGCCACATCCGGGGACAGGGGAACCTACGAGCAGTACTTC
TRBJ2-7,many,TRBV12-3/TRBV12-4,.,CASSFKIYEQYF,TGTGCCAGCAGTTTTAAAATCTACGAGCAGTACTTC
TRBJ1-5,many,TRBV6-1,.,CASSELAGADQPQHF,TGTGCCAGCAGTGAATTGGCAGGGGCGGATCAGCCCCAGCATTTT
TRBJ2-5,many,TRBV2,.,CASSESGQGYETQYF,TGTGCCAGCAGTGAAAGCGGGCAGGGATACGAGACCCAGTACTTC
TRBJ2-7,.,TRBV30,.,CAWNGRDPYEQYF,TGTGCCTGGAACGGCAGAGATCCTTACGAGCAGTACTTC
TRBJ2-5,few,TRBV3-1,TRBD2,CASSQVAGRQETQYF,TGTGCCAGCAGCCAAGTAGCCGGGAGGCAAGAGACCCAGTACTTC
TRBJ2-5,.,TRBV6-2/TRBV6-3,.,CASSDHGGVSVETQYF,TGTGCCAGCAGTGATCATGGGGGCGTTTCGGTCGAGACCCAGTACTTC
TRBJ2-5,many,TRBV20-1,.,CSALSASEGQETQYF,TGCAGTGCTCTATCGGCTAGCGAGGGTCAAGAGACCCAGTACTTC
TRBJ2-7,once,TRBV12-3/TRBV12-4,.,CASSGVGLARIYEQYF,TGTGCCAGCAGTGGAGTGGGCCTAGCGCGGATCTACGAGCAGTACTTC
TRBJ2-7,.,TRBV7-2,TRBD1,CASSLADRGPPYEQYF,TGTGCCAGCAGCTTAGCTGACAGGGGGCCCCCCTACGAGCAGTACTTC
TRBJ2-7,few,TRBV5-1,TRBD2,CTSSQRLAGKRDYEQYF,TGCACCAGCAGCCAGCGCCTAGCGGGTAAGAGAGACTACGAGCAGTACTTC
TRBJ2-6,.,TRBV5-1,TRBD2,CASSTTGGLGANVLTF,TGCGCCAGCAGTACGACGGGAGGACTTGGGGCCAACGTCCTGACTTTC
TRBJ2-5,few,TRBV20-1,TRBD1,CSAPPGRTGRLKETQYF,TGCAGTGCTCCACCGGGTCGGACAGGGAGGCTTAAAGAGACCCAGTACTTC
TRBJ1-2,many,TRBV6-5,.,CASSYGWTGGYTF,TGTGCCAGCAGTTACGGTTGGACCGGTGGCTACACCTTC
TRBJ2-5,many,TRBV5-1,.,CASSFQGTSEETQYF,TGCGCCAGCAGCTTCCAAGGGACGAGTGAAGAGACCCAGTACTTC
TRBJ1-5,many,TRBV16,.,CASSQFGSLSNQPQHF,TGTGCCAGCAGCCAATTCGGCAGTTTGAGCAATCAGCCCCAGCATTTT
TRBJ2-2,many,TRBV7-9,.,CASSLGGGGTGELFF,TGTGCCAGCAGCTTAGGCGGCGGAGGCACCGGGGAGCTGTTTTTT
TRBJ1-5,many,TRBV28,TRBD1,CASRSGQGDQPQHF,TGTGCCAGCAGATCTGGACAGGGCGATCAGCCCCAGCATTTT